This TCR beta chain was identified in a study of blood T cell repertoires in COVID-19. Study summary: There were acute and convalescent COVID-19 samples, and they came from the United States, Italy and Spain. Sample material is recorded as cDNA or gDNA derived from T cells, B-cell-depleted T cells, or PBMCs.

V gave up 4 bases and J gave up 2 bases, with 9 bases separating them. This CDR3 is built from 13 residues. CDR1 and CDR2 (germline): SGHAT, FQDESV (reference sequence). As originally analysed: Estimates of nucleated cell counts were drawn from the amplification of reference gene primers. The repertoire was sequenced with immunoSEQ multiplex PCR; TCRdb's copy has only in-frame clones and lacks some. V, J and clone size are those of that table, while D and trimming were read from the DNA. Of under 130,000 clones listed, less than 90% are singletons. This clonotype originated in a human donor in a cohort sampled during active COVID-19. Material for sequencing was peripheral blood. The chain employs TRBV11-1 and TRBJ2-7; D remains unclear. CDR3 protein: CASSSTVPYEQYF. For the CDR3, the DNA is TGTGCCAGCAGCTCGACTGTCCCCTACGAGCAGTACTTC. The entire variable domain, with the rest obtained from reference TRBV11-1 and TRBJ2-7, is as follows: EAEVAQSPRYKITEKSQAVAFWCDPISGHATLYWYRQILGQGPELLVQFQDESVVDDSQLPKDRFSAERLKGVDSTLKIQPAELGDSAMYLCASSSTVPYEQYFGPGTRLTVT.